This T cell receptor beta chain was sequenced for a study of vaccination effects on CD4 cells after COVID-19. Study-wide context: Among convalescent patients, two provided samples 16 days and one week before vaccination.

Comments on this clone: Its antigen is not identified.

Measured with immunoSEQ multiplex PCR; TCRdb has only the in-frame clones, and not every one. The sample includes about 36,000 clones, about two thirds of them seen just once. CD4+ T cells specific for antigen were expanded with viral peptide pools by the ViraFEST assay before sequencing. Subsequent to 10 days of culture, CD4+ T cells were isolated. SARS-CoV-2 infected the person between March and December 2020, as confirmed by PCR. Cells had half their medium changed to IL-2 medium on days 3 and 7. There are 15 residues in the CDR3. Germline-derived CDR1 and CDR2 are KGHSH and LQKENI. The trim removed 6 bases at V and 0 bases at J, leaving 4 bases unmatched.

This sample comprised CD4+ T cells from PBMCs cultured with HCoV-NL63 spike peptides, obtained before COVID-19 vaccination. The chain combines TRBV18 with TRBJ2-2; 7 bases are shared with TRBD1. This receptor was identified in a human donor who had a prior SARS-CoV-2 infection. In nucleotides, the CDR3 is TGTGCCAGCTCGACGGACAGGACGAACACCGGGGAGCTGTTTTTT. It encodes CASSTDRTNTGELFF.